The 29 T cell receptor beta chains below come from one sample, sequenced in a study of post-analysis software for immune sequencing data. General study points: Patients had higher frequencies than controls of roughly five TRBV segments, including TRBV5-6, TRBV5-1 and TRBV20-1.

These receptors' targets are unknown. cDNA libraries of TCR beta carried unique molecular identifiers. TCRdb recomputed calls from the PCR reads with MiXCR, one row per CDR3 protein. The data contain roughly 800,000 distinct CDR3 sequences, 25% to 30% of them singletons. The sample taken for sequencing was blood. These receptors came from a girl between 10 and 17 years old with multiple sclerosis.

This chain uses TRBV4-3 with TRBJ2-1; possibly TRBD2 for D (6 bases). V was cut by 5 bases and J by 2 bases, with 16 bases left in between. The CDR3 totals 16 residues. The germline V gene has CDR1 LGHNA and CDR2 YSLEER. In nucleotides, the CDR3 is TGCGCCAGCAGCGCATTAACTAGCATTCCCTACAATGAGCAGTTCTTC. This codes for CASSALTSIPYNEQFF.

This clonotype turned up a few times. This rearrangement joins TRBV12-3 or TRBV12-4 to TRBJ2-1; 8 positions agree with TRBD2. V trimming: 2 bases; J trimming: 12 bases; junction bases outside the gene matches: 15. CDR3 length: 16 amino acids. CDR3 nucleotide sequence: TGTGCCAGCAGTTTAAGTCCGACTAGCGCTATAACGGGGCAGTTCTTC. Amino acids: CASSLSPTSAITGQFF.

V is TRBV20-1 and J is TRBJ2-7, with a possible D match to TRBD2 (7 bases). V was shortened by 5 bases and J by 4 bases, with 15 bases between the two germline ends. The length of the CDR3 is 13 residues. Germline values: CDR1 DFQATT, CDR2 SNEGSKA (reference sequence). CDR3: CSARRGGRYEQYF. The CDR3 DNA sequence: TGCAGTGCTCGTAGGGGGGGGAGATACGAGCAGTACTTC.

For the CDR3, the DNA is TGCAGCGTTGTTTTATCCGGGACTAGGCGAGAGACCCAGTACTTC. It specifies CSVVLSGTRRETQYF. The V call is TRBV29-1, the J call TRBJ2-5; TRBD2 agrees at 8 bases. There are 15 residues in the CDR3. Unmatched junction bases numbered 11, after V lost 4 bases and J lost 4 bases. CDR1 and CDR2 (germline): SQVTM, ANQGSEA.

This clonotype has more than one count but fewer than ten. This chain connects TRBV20-1 to TRBJ2-7, with unresolved D. The CDR3 covers 12 residues. V was trimmed by 5 bases and J by 0 bases, leaving 8 bases between them. Germline assignment: CDR1 DFQATT and CDR2 SNEGSKA (reference sequence). Here the CDR3 reads CSALPASYEQYF. The CDR3 region has the DNA TGCAGTGCTCTCCCGGCCTCCTACGAGCAGTACTTC.

The chain links TRBV20-1 to TRBJ1-5; 7 bases are a match to TRBD1. V was clipped by 1 base and J by 12 bases; unmatched bases: 12. This CDR3 region has 14 residues. The germline CDR1 and CDR2 sequences are DFQATT and SNEGSKA (reference sequence). The CDR3 here is CSARVPGTEKVQHF. Here the CDR3 DNA reads TGCAGTGCTAGAGTTCCCGGGACAGAAAAGGTCCAGCATTTT.

The rearrangement joins TRBV5-1 to TRBJ2-3; 8 bases agree with TRBD2. With 4 bases clipped from V and 2 bases from J, the junction kept 9 bases outside the gene matches. This CDR3 region has 16 residues. Germline values: CDR1 SGHRS, CDR2 YFSETQ. This chain's CDR3 is CASSPRGGGPTDTQYF. CDR3 DNA sequence: TGCGCCAGCAGCCCCCGAGGCGGGGGGCCCACAGATACGCAGTATTTT.

For this clonotype: Germline and junction disagree at one end, which may indicate a read error. This chain links TRBV7-9 with TRBJ2-5; TRBD1 matches at 7 bases. Germline-derived CDR1 and CDR2 are SEHNR and FQNEAQ (reference sequence). The CDR3 has 14 residues. CDR3 in amino acids: CTSSGLQGEGTQYF. CDR3 coding DNA: TGTACCAGCAGCGGTCTGCAGGGGGAAGGGACCCAGTACTTC. Full variable domain (remainder filled in from reference TRBV7-9 and TRBJ2-5): DTGVSQNPRHKITKRGQNVTFRCDPISEHNRLYWYRQTLGQGPEFLTYFQNEAQLEKSRLLSDRFSAERPKGSFSTLEIQRTEQGDSAMYLCTSSGLQGEGTQYFGPGTRLLVL.

The table lists this clonotype with a few counts. The chain recombines TRBV12-3 or TRBV12-4 with TRBJ2-3; D is undetermined. The CDR3 has 14 amino acids. V dropped 5 bases and J dropped 6 bases, with 15 bases sitting between them. The CDR3 here is CASSMDAPSDTQYF. The CDR3 region has the DNA TGTGCCAGCAGTATGGACGCCCCCTCGGATACGCAGTATTTT.

This clonotype was recorded a few times. This rearrangement joins TRBV5-1 to TRBJ2-7; TRBD2 might be the D (8 bases). CDR1 and CDR2 from the germline V gene are SGHRS and YFSETQ. The V and J ends lost 4 bases and 2 bases respectively, with 16 bases between them. The CDR3 runs to 15 residues. The CDR3 DNA reads as TGCGCCAGCAGCAGCGGGACAGCGGGGGCCTACGAGCAGTACTTC. Translated, it gives CASSSGTAGAYEQYF.

The J gene is TRBJ1-1, the V gene TRBV11-2; D not resolved. CDR1 is SGHAT, CDR2 FQNNGV, per germline. The CDR3 is 14 residues long. Trimming shortened V by 5 bases and J by 0 bases, and 10 bases separated the two germline ends. The CDR3 DNA sequence: TGTGCCAGCAGCCCTAAAAACTTGAACACTGAAGCTTTCTTT. Its translation: CASSPKNLNTEAFF.

This clonotype was seen only a few times. The J gene is TRBJ2-3, the V gene TRBV6-1; 12 positions match TRBD2. Germline assignment: CDR1 MNHNS and CDR2 SASEGT. The junction had 2 bases not matched to a gene; V was cut back by 4 bases and J by 3 bases. There are 15 residues in the CDR3. This CDR3 is CASSASGRVTDTQYF. The CDR3 DNA reads as TGTGCCAGCAGTGCTAGCGGGAGGGTGACAGATACGCAGTATTTT.

This clonotype was observed a handful of times. This chain connects TRBV29-1 to TRBJ2-3; TRBD2 matches 7 bases. Germline CDR1 SQVTM, CDR2 ANQGSEA. The CDR3 has 16 residues. The V segment lost 0 bases and the J segment 6 bases; nucleotides outside the gene matches: 12. The CDR3 protein is CSVEDPWPSGPDTQYF. The CDR3 DNA reads TGCAGCGTTGAAGATCCGTGGCCTAGCGGCCCCGATACGCAGTATTTT.

This chain joins TRBV6-6 and TRBJ1-2, with D possibly TRBD1 on 5 matching bases. The germline V gene has CDR1 MNHNY and CDR2 SVGAGI (reference sequence). The CDR3 runs 15 residues. Trimming cost V 0 bases and J 4 bases, with 12 bases left between them. This CDR3 is CASSYSQDRGYGYTF. DNA of the CDR3: TGTGCCAGCAGTTACTCACAGGATAGAGGCTATGGCTACACCTTC.

The J gene is TRBJ2-3, the V gene TRBV29-1, with 12 bases lining up with TRBD2. This CDR3 has 20 amino acids. The germline CDR1 and CDR2 sequences are SQVTM and ANQGSEA. J was trimmed by 1 base and V by 5 bases; bases with no gene match: 19. CDR3 in amino acids: CSVIRLGGLAGGPGTDTQYF. CDR3 sequence (DNA): TGCAGCGTTATTCGTCTGGGGGGGCTAGCGGGAGGGCCCGGCACAGATACGCAGTATTTT.

This clonotype was seen a few times. The chain uses TRBV29-1 and TRBJ1-2; D unclear. The CDR3 runs to 12 residues. The V end was cut by 0 bases, the J end by 4 bases, with 6 bases between. The germline V gene encodes CDR1 SQVTM and CDR2 ANQGSEA. The CDR3 reads CSVEEGIYGYTF. The CDR3 DNA is TGCAGCGTTGAAGAGGGGATCTATGGCTACACCTTC.

This clonotype was observed at least ten times. In DNA form, the CDR3 reads TGTGCCAGCAGCTCGACAGGGAGCACAGATACGCAGTATTTT. Its translation is CASSSTGSTDTQYF. The V call is TRBV12-3 or TRBV12-4, the J call TRBJ2-3, with 7 bases identical to TRBD1. J was trimmed by 0 bases and V by 6 bases; bases with no gene match: 3. The CDR3 sequence is 14 residues long.

At least ten counts were recorded for this clonotype. This rearrangement joins TRBV7-2 to TRBJ2-1, with a weak D call TRBD2 (6 bases). V gave up 0 bases and J gave up 9 bases, with 15 bases separating them. CDR1 and CDR2 (germline): SGHTA, FQGNSA. This CDR3 spans 15 amino acids. The CDR3 here is CASSLAAGFGGEQFF. The CDR3, as DNA: TGTGCCAGCAGCTTAGCGGCGGGGTTCGGGGGTGAGCAGTTCTTC.

The CDR3 loop is CASSLMGQNQPQHF. The CDR3 coding sequence is TGCGCCAGCAGCTTGATGGGGCAGAATCAGCCCCAGCATTTT. This chain links TRBV5-1 with TRBJ1-5; a weak D match, TRBD1 (5 bases). The CDR3 runs to 14 residues. Trimming pared 1 base from V and 4 bases from J, leaving 9 bases between. Germline assignment: CDR1 SGHRS and CDR2 YFSETQ.

This clonotype was recorded a few times. This chain joins TRBV12-3 or TRBV12-4 and TRBJ2-1, with 7 nucleotides matching TRBD2. V shed 6 bases and J 10 bases; nucleotides not matched to a gene: 9. The CDR3 has 13 residues. The CDR3 region has the DNA TGTGCCAGCAGACTAGCGCCCGACGGGGAGCAGTTCTTC. Encoded protein: CASRLAPDGEQFF.

The chain uses TRBV10-3 and TRBJ2-7, with D tentatively TRBD1 (6 bases). Germline V gene data show CDR1 as ENHRY and CDR2 as SYGVKD. V lost 3 bases and J lost 2, with 14 bases in between. The CDR3 is made up of 15 amino acids. CDR3 sequence (DNA): TGTGCCATCAGTGAAGGAGGACAGTCGACCTACGAGCAGTACTTC. This sequence encodes CAISEGGQSTYEQYF.

The table lists this clonotype with a few counts. J is TRBJ2-7 and V is TRBV27; perhaps TRBD1 as D (6 bases). The CDR3 covers 16 residues. Germline CDR1 is MNHEY and CDR2 is SMNVEV (reference sequence). V gave up 4 bases and J gave up 1 base, with 17 bases separating them. The CDR3 sequence is CASSSLGGGPSYEQYF. CDR3 nucleotide sequence: TGTGCCAGCAGTTCCCTTGGGGGCGGGCCGTCCTACGAGCAGTACTTC.

This clonotype was observed a handful of times. This chain connects TRBV12-3 or TRBV12-4 to TRBJ1-2, with a weak D call TRBD1 (5 bases). V was clipped by 4 bases and J by 2 bases, with 14 bases between them. There are 15 residues in the CDR3. CDR3 nucleotides: TGTGCCAGCAGTTCCCAGGGAGGAGGGAACTATGGCTACACCTTC. It translates to CASSSQGGGNYGYTF.

This clonotype was seen a few times. The genes are TRBV12-3 or TRBV12-4 and TRBJ2-3, with TRBD2 as a possible D gene (5 bases). Trimming removed 2 bases at V and 2 bases at J, with 17 bases between. The CDR3 consists of 17 residues. CDR3 bases: TGTGCCAGCAGTTTACGGGCGGGCGGGTTTTCCACAGATACGCAGTATTTT. It codes for CASSLRAGGFSTDTQYF.

This chain links TRBV7-9 with TRBJ2-1; possibly TRBD1 for D (6 bases). Trimming removed 6 bases from V and 2 bases from J, with 14 bases in between. The CDR3 consists of 15 residues. The germline V gene has CDR1 SEHNR and CDR2 FQNEAQ (reference sequence). This CDR3 reads CASRAGTPTYNEQFF. Here the CDR3 DNA reads TGTGCCAGCAGGGCCGGGACACCTACCTACAATGAGCAGTTCTTC.

The chain uses TRBV27 and TRBJ1-1; no clear D gene. V was trimmed by 5 bases and J by 5 bases, leaving 15 bases between them. Per germline, CDR1 MNHEY and CDR2 SMNVEV (reference sequence). The CDR3 is made up of 14 amino acids. CDR3 DNA sequence: TGTGCCAGCAGTCGACCGGACGGTGTAACTGAAGCTTTCTTT. Its translation: CASSRPDGVTEAFF.

This clonotype was found a few times. CDR3 sequence: CASSLQGGENIQYF. The CDR3 nucleotides read TGCGCCAGCAGCCTACAGGGGGGGGAAAACATTCAGTACTTC. The rearrangement joins TRBV5-1 to TRBJ2-4, with D maybe TRBD1 (8 bases). V was pared by 4 bases and J by 5 bases, with 13 bases between. This CDR3 comprises 14 residues. The germline V gene has CDR1 SGHRS and CDR2 YFSETQ. The full variable domain, in which reference TRBV5-1 and TRBJ2-4 provide the parts outside the CDR3, is KAGVTQTPRYLIKTRGQQVTLSCSPISGHRSVSWYQQTPGQGLQFLFEYFSETQRNKGNFPGRFSGRQFSNSRSEMNVSTLELGDSALYLCASSLQGGENIQYFGAGTRLSVL.

The genes are TRBV2 and TRBJ1-2, with 7 positions matching TRBD1. The germline CDR1 and CDR2 sequences are SNHLY and FYNNEI. Losses at the gene ends were 7 bases for V and 6 bases for J; bases not matched to a gene: 5. CDR3 length: 12 residues. CDR3 loop: CASNRGPDGYTF. For the CDR3, the DNA is TGTGCCAGCAATAGGGGGCCGGATGGCTACACCTTC.

The V call is TRBV6-1, the J call TRBJ2-1; possible D gene TRBD2, 6 bases. Germline CDR1 is MNHNS and CDR2 is SASEGT. Trimming left V 0 bases short and J 0 bases short, with 21 bases between. This CDR3 region has 20 residues. This CDR3 is CASSEALRDGGIPSYNEQFF. The CDR3 DNA reads as TGTGCCAGCAGTGAAGCGCTTCGCGACGGCGGGATCCCCTCCTACAATGAGCAGTTCTTC.